This TCR beta chain was recovered during a study of blood T cell repertoires in COVID-19. The wider study: COVID-19 samples from acute and convalescent phases originated in the United States, Italy and Spain. From T cells, B-cell-depleted T cells, or PBMCs came the material, which was cDNA or gDNA.

Followed longitudinally, the Seattle patients had been enrolled during active infection. Profiling relied on immunoSEQ multiplex PCR, and the TCRdb table lists in-frame clones only, not all of them. The table has 40,000 to 50,000 clones, around 87% seen once. CDR1 is KGHSH, CDR2 LQKENI, per germline. With 2 bases removed from V and 2 bases from J, the gap between germline ends came to 12 bases. The CDR3 spans 15 residues. Sequenced input: peripheral blood. This receptor was obtained from a woman at least 80 years old with COVID-19, enrolled during active disease. The rearrangement links TRBV18 to TRBJ1-2; D gene unclear. The CDR3 spells CASSPDGRGNYGYTF. Written as DNA, the CDR3 is TGTGCCAGCTCACCAGACGGACGGGGAAACTATGGCTACACCTTC.